This T cell receptor beta chain was captured in a study of blood T cell repertoires in COVID-19. Across the study: Samples of COVID-19 (acute and convalescent) were obtained from the United States, Italy and Spain.

This study enrolled people aged roughly 18 to 90 from roughly 24 US geographic areas. Clinical histories supplied by participants themselves formed the basis of cohort assignment. Original handling: Reference gene primer amplification yielded estimated nucleated cell counts. The method was immunoSEQ multiplex PCR; TCRdb's version includes in-frame clones alone and lacks a portion of them. The V and J calls and clone size come from that table; D and trimming were worked out from the DNA. The sample has 200,000 or so clones, around 89% seen once. The V and J ends lost 6 bases and 6 bases respectively, with 14 bases between them. The CDR3 is made up of 13 amino acids. Germline values: CDR1 MDHEN, CDR2 SYDVKM.

The sequenced material came from PBMCs or T cells enriched from blood (not recorded which). The V and J genes are TRBV28 and TRBJ1-2; D is perhaps TRBD1 (6 bases). This clonotype was sampled from a young woman in a cohort exposed to, infected with or recovered from COVID-19 (not recorded which). The CDR3 bases are TGTGCCAGCAGGTTGGGACATGAGGATGGCTACACCTTC. As protein: CASRLGHEDGYTF.